One sample yielded the 22 T cell receptor beta chains listed below, sequenced in a study of shared clonotypes between healthy human individuals. Only in-frame clones appear in the TCRdb table, and some are missing; sequencing was by immunoSEQ multiplex PCR. The sample has fewer than 3 million clones; 80% to 95% are singletons. The sequencing sample was made of naive CD4+ T cells from PBMCs. Subset described: CD45RA+ positively selected. Every receptor here comes from a young man in good health. Some clones in this sample may be carry-over from other donors' samples.

The gene calls are TRBV6-5 and TRBJ1-5, with TRBD1 matching over 7 bases. The germline gives CDR1 MNHEY, CDR2 SVGAGI. V lost 6 bases to trimming and J lost 7 bases; unmatched junction nucleotides: 6. The length of the CDR3 is 13 residues. The CDR3 DNA sequence: TGTGCCAGCAGCAACGACAGGGAGCAGCCCCAGCATTTT. Protein: CASSNDREQPQHF.

The chain couples TRBV9 to TRBJ2-3; no clear D gene. Trimming shortened V by 2 bases and J by 5 bases, and 18 bases separated the two germline ends. This CDR3 comprises 16 residues. Germline assignment: CDR1 SGDLS and CDR2 YYNGEE. CDR3 sequence (DNA): TGTGCCAGCAGCGTGGGTCTAAGGATCCCCGGAGATACGCAGTATTTT. It specifies CASSVGLRIPGDTQYF. The whole variable domain, filled in from reference TRBV9 and TRBJ2-3, reads DSGVTQTPKHLITATGQRVTLRCSPRSGDLSVYWYQQSLDQGLQFLIQYYNGEERAKGNILERFSAQQFPDLHSELNLSSLELGDSALYFCASSVGLRIPGDTQYFGPGTRLTVL.

The V call is TRBV15, the J call TRBJ2-7; 7 nucleotides agree with TRBD1. V shed 4 bases, J shed 5 bases, and the junction held 11 bases outside the gene matches. This CDR3 is 15 amino acids long. In germline, CDR1 is LNHNV, CDR2 YYDKDF (reference sequence). CDR3 residues: CATSKGVDRVHEQYF. The CDR3 DNA sequence: TGTGCCACCAGCAAAGGCGTTGACAGGGTCCACGAGCAGTACTTC.

Here the CDR3 DNA reads TGTGCCAGCAGTTTCTACAGGCCCCATAGCAATCAGCCCCAGCATTTT. This translates into CASSFYRPHSNQPQHF. The chain links TRBV27 to TRBJ1-5, with D possibly TRBD1 on 5 matching bases. The V gene lost 3 bases and the J gene lost 0 bases, with 12 bases spanning the gap. The CDR3 contains 16 residues. Germline assignment: CDR1 MNHEY and CDR2 SMNVEV (reference sequence).

The chain recombines TRBV23-1 with TRBJ2-7, with D uncertain. TRBV23-1 is treated as an ORF (open reading frame) with a function not yet certain. V gave up 10 bases and J gave up 7 bases, with 8 bases separating them. The CDR3 is 9 amino acids. The CDR3 sequence: CATSMEQYF. CDR3 bases: TGCGCCACCTCCATGGAGCAGTACTTC.

To note about this clone: This sample includes further DNA sequences coding for the same CDR3. This sequence joins TRBV7-9 and TRBJ2-3, with D tentatively TRBD2 (7 bases). V was pared by 1 base and J by 1 base, with 12 bases between. This CDR3 comprises 16 residues. Germline lookup yields CDR1 SEHNR and CDR2 FQNEAQ (reference sequence). The CDR3 here is CASSLEGGRGTDTQYF. The CDR3 DNA reads as TGTGCCAGCAGCTTAGAGGGGGGGCGCGGCACAGATACGCAGTATTTT.

The chain employs TRBV28 and TRBJ2-7, with 9 nucleotides matching TRBD1. V lost 6 bases to trimming and J lost 6 bases; unmatched junction nucleotides: 3. The germline V gene encodes CDR1 MDHEN and CDR2 SYDVKM. CDR3 length: 12 residues. Written as DNA, the CDR3 is TGTGCCAGCAGAGGGACAGGGAGCGAGCAGTACTTC. This gives the protein CASRGTGSEQYF.

The rearrangement links TRBV2 to TRBJ2-4; no definite D call. This CDR3 region has 13 residues. Trimming cost V 3 bases and J 6 bases, with 9 bases left between them. Germline-derived CDR1 and CDR2 are SNHLY and FYNNEI. The CDR3 coding sequence is TGTGCCAGCAGTGACGGACGGTTAAACATTCAGTACTTC. It is translated as CASSDGRLNIQYF. Supplemented by reference TRBV2 and TRBJ2-4, the full variable domain reads EPEVTQTPSHQVTQMGQEVILRCVPISNHLYFYWYRQILGQKVEFLVSFYNNEISEKSEIFDDQFSVERPDGSNFTLKIRSTKLEDSAMYFCASSDGRLNIQYFGAGTRLSVL.

The J gene is TRBJ1-1, the V gene TRBV27; D is perhaps TRBD1 (6 bases). The CDR3 extends over 15 amino acids. Germline-derived CDR1 and CDR2 are MNHEY and SMNVEV (reference sequence). V dropped 7 bases and J dropped 0 bases, with 15 bases sitting between them. CDR3 coding DNA: TGTGCCAGCATCCCTAGAAGGGGGATGAACACTGAAGCTTTCTTT. Translation: CASIPRRGMNTEAFF.

This rearrangement joins TRBV28 to TRBJ1-1, with D possibly being TRBD1 (5 bases). V shed 5 bases and J shed 11 bases, with 12 bases lying between them. This CDR3 spans 11 amino acids. Germline V gene data show CDR1 as MDHEN and CDR2 as SYDVKM. The CDR3 protein is CASSPSRGAFF. The CDR3 DNA follows: TGTGCCAGCAGTCCCTCACGGGGGGCTTTCTTT.

V and J are TRBV2 and TRBJ2-2; D is ambiguous. The CDR3 sequence is 14 residues long. V was clipped by 4 bases and J by 4 bases, with 10 bases between them. Germline values: CDR1 SNHLY, CDR2 FYNNEI. In DNA form, the CDR3 reads TGTGCCAGCAGTGTACTCCGAGGCACCGGGGAGCTGTTTTTT. Its protein product is CASSVLRGTGELFF.

The rearrangement joins TRBV5-1 to TRBJ1-4; D is perhaps TRBD1 (6 bases). CDR3 length equals 15 residues. CDR1 is SGHRS and CDR2 is YFSETQ in the germline V gene. V dropped 4 bases and J dropped 2 bases, with 12 bases sitting between them. CDR3 coding DNA: TGCGCCAGCAGCGACACAGGGAACACTAATGAAAAACTGTTTTTT. This translates into CASSDTGNTNEKLFF.

The rearrangement links TRBV19 to TRBJ1-1; D uncertain. The CDR3 covers 15 residues. Trimming cost V 10 bases and J 5 bases, with 23 bases left between them. Germline CDR1 LNHDA, CDR2 SQIVND (reference sequence). This CDR3 is CATTGRAAPETEAFF. The CDR3 DNA reads TGTGCCACGACGGGGAGAGCGGCGCCAGAGACTGAAGCTTTCTTT.

The chain couples TRBV2 to TRBJ1-1, with D unclear. CDR1 and CDR2 from the germline V gene are SNHLY and FYNNEI. The CDR3 contains 14 residues. Trimming stripped 9 bases from V and 4 bases from J, with 18 bases between. The CDR3, as DNA: TGTGCCAGTAAACAACCGTCGCCATCCACTGAAGCTTTCTTT. Translation gives CASKQPSPSTEAFF.

This CDR3 is CASSVAGADETQYF. In nucleotides, the CDR3 is TGTGCCAGCAGCGTAGCCGGGGCGGATGAGACCCAGTACTTC. J is TRBJ2-5 and V is TRBV9; either TRBD1 or TRBD2 may fit D (5 bases each). The CDR3 sequence is 14 residues long. CDR1 SGDLS and CDR2 YYNGEE come from the germline V gene. The V and J ends lost 0 bases and 5 bases respectively, with 11 bases between them.

This chain links TRBV5-1 with TRBJ2-1, with 9 bases that match TRBD2. The CDR3 covers 15 residues. CDR1 is SGHRS, CDR2 YFSETQ, per germline. V gave up 4 bases and J gave up 5 bases; unmatched junction bases: 7. The CDR3 bases are TGCGCCAGCAGCCCCTTTAGCGGGAGAGACAATGAGCAGTTCTTC. It codes for CASSPFSGRDNEQFF.

The chain links TRBV18 to TRBJ2-1; D is undetermined. The V end lost 2 bases, the J end lost 9 bases, and 11 bases lay between the germline ends. The CDR3 extends over 13 amino acids. Per germline, CDR1 KGHSH and CDR2 LQKENI. In nucleotides, the CDR3 is TGTGCCAGCTCACCATCTTTATTGGCTGAGCAGTTCTTC. Amino acid sequence: CASSPSLLAEQFF.

This chain links TRBV2 with TRBJ1-1; 7 bases align to TRBD1. The ends lost 6 bases at V and 0 bases at J; junction bases unmatched: 7. The CDR3 loop spans 15 amino acids. Germline-derived CDR1 and CDR2 are SNHLY and FYNNEI. In nucleotides, the CDR3 is TGTGCCAGCAGGGAACCGACAGGGATGAACACTGAAGCTTTCTTT. The encoded protein is CASREPTGMNTEAFF.

This CDR3 is CASGGGAGNTIYF. The DNA of the CDR3 is TGTGCCAGCGGGGGGGGAGCTGGAAACACCATATATTTT. The chain combines TRBV28 with TRBJ1-3, with a tentative D call TRBD1 (5 bases). The germline V gene has CDR1 MDHEN and CDR2 SYDVKM. The CDR3 is made up of 13 amino acids. The V and J ends lost 8 bases and 2 bases respectively, with 10 bases between them.

Concerning this clone itself: Other DNA sequences of this sample code for an identical CDR3. The V and J genes are TRBV28 and TRBJ1-2; 9 nucleotides match TRBD1. This CDR3 contains 13 residues. The trim removed 1 base at V and 7 bases at J, leaving 1 base unmatched. Germline assignment: CDR1 MDHEN and CDR2 SYDVKM. The CDR3 sequence is CASSLSTGGGYTF. The DNA for the CDR3 is TGTGCCAGCAGTTTATCGACAGGGGGTGGCTACACCTTC.

The chain combines TRBV5-6 with TRBJ2-3; TRBD2 matches 8 bases. V trimming: 4 bases; J trimming: 4 bases; junction bases outside the gene matches: 11. Germline V gene sequence: CDR1 SGHDT, CDR2 YYEEEE. This CDR3 is 16 amino acids long. The CDR3 spells CASSSRRSGKSDTQYF. The DNA for the CDR3 is TGTGCCAGCAGCAGTCGTCGTAGCGGGAAGTCAGATACGCAGTATTTT.

V usage is TRBV14 and J usage is TRBJ2-1, with D perhaps TRBD1 (5 bases). Trimming left V 4 bases short and J 8 bases short, with 9 bases between. Germline V gives CDR1 SGHDN, CDR2 FVKESK. The CDR3 is made up of 12 amino acids. CDR3 amino acids: CASSRIGDEQFF. CDR3 in DNA: TGTGCCAGCAGCCGGATAGGGGATGAGCAGTTCTTC. The full variable domain, in which reference TRBV14 and TRBJ2-1 provide the parts outside the CDR3, is EAGVTQFPSHSVIEKGQTVTLRCDPISGHDNLYWYRRVMGKEIKFLLHFVKESKQDESGMPNNRFLAERTGGTYSTLKVQPAELEDSGVYFCASSRIGDEQFFGPGTRLTVL.